This T cell receptor (beta chain) was recovered during a study of regulatory T cells in long-lasting Graves disease. Study-wide results and caveats: In persistent patients, shared public clonotypes (more than 2,500) outnumbered those in new patients (around 1,000). A reduction in accuracy may have resulted from the small sample size. Persistent disease samples used TRBV28, TRBJ1-2 and TRBJ2-5 preferentially.

In its sample, this clonotype was seen many times. The target antigen is unknown. In building TCR beta libraries, iRepertoire HTBI primers were used together with Arm-PCR of CDR3 regions. TCRdb independently ran MiXCR on the multiplex PCR reads; one entry per CDR3 protein. The sample shows about 430,000 distinct CDR3 sequences, roughly a fifth of them seen only once. Noted time point: persistent/refractory GD, antithyroid drugs over 5 years with positive TRAb. RNA extracted from PBMCs served as the sequencing template. An endocrinology department located in Xi'an, China, was where the patients came from. CDR3 length: 15 amino acids. J was trimmed by 2 bases and V by 4 bases; bases with no gene match: 8.

Sequencing was performed on peripheral blood mononuclear cells (PBMCs), taken when the disease was refractory, from a patient treated with antithyroid drugs. The sequence derives from a female donor with Graves disease. V gene TRBV12-3 or TRBV12-4 combines with J gene TRBJ2-7; 7 positions match TRBD2. The CDR3 region is CASSYIASGPYEQYF. The CDR3 DNA is TGTGCCAGCAGTTATATCGCTAGCGGCCCCTACGAGCAGTACTTC.